This TCR beta chain was captured in a study of response to subunit inactivated influenza vaccine. Study-level results: Authors suggested that a seasonal influenza vaccination recruits few new T cells each time.

Concerning this clonotype itself: Its antigen is still unknown. At one end the junction does not follow the germline gene, possibly because of a read error.

TCRdb recomputed calls from the RT-PCR reads with MiXCR, one row per CDR3 protein. The data show around 320,000 distinct CDR3 sequences, about 20% seen once. This TCR was recovered from a man aged 50-75 years who received an inactivated influenza vaccine. The sequencing used PBMCs from blood, collected roughly 20 months after vaccination.

The CDR3 reads CAGSLVGTGYTEAFF. CDR3 nucleotide sequence: TGTGCCGGCAGCTTAGTCGGGACAGGGTACACTGAAGCTTTCTTT. The chain couples TRBV7-2 to TRBJ1-1; 9 nucleotides agree with TRBD1. Germline CDR1 reads SGHTA; CDR2 reads FQGNSA. The CDR3 is 15 amino acids.